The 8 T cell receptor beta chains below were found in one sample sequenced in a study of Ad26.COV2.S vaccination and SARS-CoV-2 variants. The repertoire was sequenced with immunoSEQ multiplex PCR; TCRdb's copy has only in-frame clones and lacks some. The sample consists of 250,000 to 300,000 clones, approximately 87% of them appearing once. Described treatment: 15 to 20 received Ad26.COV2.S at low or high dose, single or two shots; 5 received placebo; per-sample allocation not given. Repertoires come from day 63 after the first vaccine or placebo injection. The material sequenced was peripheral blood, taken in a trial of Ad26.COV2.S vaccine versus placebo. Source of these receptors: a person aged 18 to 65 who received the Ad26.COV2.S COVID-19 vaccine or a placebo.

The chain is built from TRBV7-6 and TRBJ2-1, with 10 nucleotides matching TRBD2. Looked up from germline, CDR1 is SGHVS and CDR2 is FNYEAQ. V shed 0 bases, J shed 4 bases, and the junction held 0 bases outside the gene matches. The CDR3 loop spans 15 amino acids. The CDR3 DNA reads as TGTGCCAGCAGCTTAGCTAGCGGGAGGTACAATGAGCAGTTCTTC. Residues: CASSLASGRYNEQFF.

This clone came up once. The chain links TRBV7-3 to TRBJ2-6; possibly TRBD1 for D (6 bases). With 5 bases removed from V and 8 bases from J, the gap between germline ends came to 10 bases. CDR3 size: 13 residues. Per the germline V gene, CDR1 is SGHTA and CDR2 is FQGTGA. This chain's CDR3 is CASSPQGSNVLTF. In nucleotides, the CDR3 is TGTGCCAGCAGCCCACAGGGTTCCAACGTCCTGACTTTC.

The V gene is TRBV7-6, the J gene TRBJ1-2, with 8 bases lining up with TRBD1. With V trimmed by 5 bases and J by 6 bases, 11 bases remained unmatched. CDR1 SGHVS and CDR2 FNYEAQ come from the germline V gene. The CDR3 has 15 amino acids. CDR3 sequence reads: CASSITSGGLDGYTF. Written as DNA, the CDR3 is TGTGCCAGCAGCATAACATCAGGGGGCCTGGATGGCTACACCTTC.

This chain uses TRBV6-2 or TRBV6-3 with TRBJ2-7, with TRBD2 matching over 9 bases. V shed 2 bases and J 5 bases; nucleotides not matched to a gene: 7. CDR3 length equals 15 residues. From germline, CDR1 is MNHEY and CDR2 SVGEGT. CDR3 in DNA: TGTGCCAGCAGTTACGTGGCTAGCGGGGCCCACGAGCAGTACTTC. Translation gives CASSYVASGAHEQYF.

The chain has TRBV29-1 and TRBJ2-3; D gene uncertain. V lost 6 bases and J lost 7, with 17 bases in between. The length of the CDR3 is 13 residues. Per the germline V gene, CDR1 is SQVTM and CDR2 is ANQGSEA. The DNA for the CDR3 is TGCAGCGTCCTCGGTCCGACCCTTTATACGCAGTATTTT. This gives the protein CSVLGPTLYTQYF.

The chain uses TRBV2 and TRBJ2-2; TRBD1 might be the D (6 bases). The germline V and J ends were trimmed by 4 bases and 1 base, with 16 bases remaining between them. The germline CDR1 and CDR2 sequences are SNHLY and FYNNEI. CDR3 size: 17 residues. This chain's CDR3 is CASSVAGVGMNTGELFF. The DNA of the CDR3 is TGTGCCAGCAGTGTAGCAGGGGTGGGGATGAACACCGGGGAGCTGTTTTTT.

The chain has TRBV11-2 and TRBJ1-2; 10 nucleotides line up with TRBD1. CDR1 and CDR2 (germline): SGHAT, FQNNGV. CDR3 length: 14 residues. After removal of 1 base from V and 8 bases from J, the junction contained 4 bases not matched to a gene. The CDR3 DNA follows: TGTGCCAGCAGCTTAGGAGGGACAGGGGTGGGCTACACCTTC. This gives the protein CASSLGGTGVGYTF.

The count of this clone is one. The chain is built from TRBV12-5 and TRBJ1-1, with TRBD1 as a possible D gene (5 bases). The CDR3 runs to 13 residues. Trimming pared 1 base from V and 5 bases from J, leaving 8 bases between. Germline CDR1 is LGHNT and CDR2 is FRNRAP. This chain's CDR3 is CASGLAGGTEAFF. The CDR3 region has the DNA TGTGCTAGTGGTTTGGCTGGGGGGACTGAAGCTTTCTTT.